This T cell receptor (beta chain) was sequenced in a study of T cell responses to AZD1222 COVID-19 vaccine (dated by TCRdb to the early 2020s). Regarding the research as a whole: A total of 233 trial participants underwent TCR sequencing, of whom 200 to 220 received two doses of AZD1222 and about 26 received two doses of the MenACWY control vaccine. Enrollment into the trials was organized by age into subgroups of 18-55, 56-69 and 70-plus years, and those subgroups contained approximately 150, 30 and 60 TCR-sequenced participants, respectively.

Results the study describes overall, beyond this receptor: The 56-69-year group was small, and its depth increase did not reach significance, likely because of low power. A significant rise in spike-specific TCR breadth and depth was observed after two AZD1222 doses relative to day 0 and relative to MenACWY recipients. Only a handful of AZD1222 recipients were SARS-CoV-2 seropositive at baseline, limiting conclusions about previously exposed vaccinees. Because no day 14 peak-response samples were available, repertoires were characterized only after the peak T cell response. Participants were mostly white British, with more females than males. The authors suggested clonal diversity may have been underestimated. Reportedly, almost half of the unique spike-specific TCRs recognized epitopes lying outside the regions that are mutated in the B.1.351 and B.1.1.7 variants. The whole spike protein was spanned by vaccine-associated CD4 TCRs, and dominant responses were seen in regions 160-218 and 743-854.

This sample's time point label indicates: baseline before first vaccination. The vaccinee samples were drawn from two UK trials, COV001 and COV002, one of which was a single-blind randomized controlled phase 2/3 trial testing AZD1222 (ChAdOx1 nCoV-19) in healthy adults. For TCRbeta chain sequencing, PBMC samples from trial participants were taken at day 0 and at day 28 after the second dose. The CDR3 regions of human TCRbeta chains were subjected to immunosequencing. The published analysis was carried out like this. TCRs in the repertoires were compared against a reference library of SARS-CoV-2-specific TCRs that had been generated with the MIRA antigen-specificity platform. Breadth meant the fraction of unique TCRs that were SARS-CoV-2-associated, whereas depth meant the fraction of total T cells that were SARS-CoV-2-associated. Using the MIRA data, each spike-specific TCR was assigned both to the spike region to which the TCR was reactive and to a CD4 or CD8 class. Log10-transformed breadth and depth values were compared by one-way ANOVA with Sidak's multiple comparisons tests. Here the immuneACCESS table is served through TCRdb, limited to in-frame sequences with V and J called. Missing clones are a known gap in these copies; in checked studies unresolved V genes cover under half, and the rest lacks a known reason. V and J calls and clone size follow that table, whereas D and trimming were derived from the DNA. The table held for this sample gives 150,000 or so clones. The top ten hold roughly 2% of the sample.

Germline trimming amounts to 5 bases on V and 1 base on J, with 3 as the count of junction bases outside the gene matches. Including the terminal cysteine and phenylalanine, the CDR3 comprises 16 residues. The sequence is cut down to CDR3 DNA, 48 bases in frame from base 1. The germline V gene sets CDR1 to MDHEN and CDR2 to SYDVKM. Notes on this clone: What antigen it recognizes has not been identified.

The chain employs TRBV28 and TRBJ2-3; TRBD2 matches 13 bases in the middle. The sequence came from an adult in good health. Sequencing was performed on peripheral blood. The nucleotide sequence is given as TGTGCCAGCAGTCCCGGACTAGCGGGGGGCACAGATACGCAGTATTTT. Its product reads: CASSPGLAGGTDTQYF.